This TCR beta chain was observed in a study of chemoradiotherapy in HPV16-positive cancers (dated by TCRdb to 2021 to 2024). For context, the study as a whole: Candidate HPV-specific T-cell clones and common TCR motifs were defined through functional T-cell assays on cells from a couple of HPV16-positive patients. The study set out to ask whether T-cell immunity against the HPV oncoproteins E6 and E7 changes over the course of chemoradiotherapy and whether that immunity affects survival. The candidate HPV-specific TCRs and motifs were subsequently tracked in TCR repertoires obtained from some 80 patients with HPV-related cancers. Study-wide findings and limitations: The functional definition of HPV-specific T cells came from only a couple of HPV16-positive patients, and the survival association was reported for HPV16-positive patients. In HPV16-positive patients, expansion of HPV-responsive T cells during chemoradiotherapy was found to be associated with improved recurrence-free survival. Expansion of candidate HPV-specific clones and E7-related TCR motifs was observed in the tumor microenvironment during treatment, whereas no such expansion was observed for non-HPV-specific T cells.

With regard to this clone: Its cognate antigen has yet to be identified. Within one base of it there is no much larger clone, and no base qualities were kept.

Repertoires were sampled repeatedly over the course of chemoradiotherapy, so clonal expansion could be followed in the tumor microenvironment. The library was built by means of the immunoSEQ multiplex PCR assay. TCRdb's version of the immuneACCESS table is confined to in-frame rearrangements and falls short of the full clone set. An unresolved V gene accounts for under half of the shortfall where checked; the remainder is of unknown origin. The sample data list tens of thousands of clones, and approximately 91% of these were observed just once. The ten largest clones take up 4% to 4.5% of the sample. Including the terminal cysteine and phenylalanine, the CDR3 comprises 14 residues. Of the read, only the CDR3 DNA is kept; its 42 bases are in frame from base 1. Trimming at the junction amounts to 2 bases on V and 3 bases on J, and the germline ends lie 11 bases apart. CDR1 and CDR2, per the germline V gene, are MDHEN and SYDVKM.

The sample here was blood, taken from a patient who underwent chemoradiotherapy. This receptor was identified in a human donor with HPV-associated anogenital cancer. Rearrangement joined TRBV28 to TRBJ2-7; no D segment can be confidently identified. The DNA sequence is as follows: TGTGCCAGCAGTTTAGTTGGCAGCAACTACGAGCAGTACTTC. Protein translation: CASSLVGSNYEQYF.